These 4 T cell receptor beta chains were sequenced from one sample in a study of blood T cell repertoires in COVID-19. Here immunoSEQ multiplex PCR was the method, and the copy in TCRdb shows in-frame clones only, minus some. Of about 240,000 clones listed, around 83% are singletons. The sequenced sample consisted of peripheral blood. All receptors come from a woman younger than 30 with acute or convalescent COVID-19.

The chain combines TRBV27 with TRBJ2-7; TRBD2 agrees at 12 bases. This CDR3 region has 15 residues. Germline V gene data show CDR1 as MNHEY and CDR2 as SMNVEV (reference sequence). V shed 5 bases, J shed 1 base, and the junction held 3 bases outside the gene matches. CDR3 DNA: TGTGCCAGCAGTCAAACTAGCGGGGGGTCCTACGAGCAGTACTTC. Its translation is CASSQTSGGSYEQYF.

The V and J genes are TRBV6-4 and TRBJ1-2; 8 bases map to TRBD1. Looked up from germline, CDR1 is MRHNA and CDR2 is SNTAGT. The CDR3 spans 14 residues. V gave up 6 bases and J gave up 8 bases; unmatched junction bases: 11. CDR3 sequence reads: CASRTAGQGDGYTF. In DNA form, the CDR3 reads TGTGCCAGCAGAACCGCCGGACAGGGTGACGGCTACACCTTC.

The sample holds one count of this clone. The chain uses TRBV3-1 (or the pseudogene TRBV3-2) and TRBJ2-1; D gene ambiguous. Germline CDR1 is LGHDT and CDR2 is YNNKEL (reference sequence). V lost 4 bases to trimming and J lost 9 bases, with 22 bases between them. The CDR3 runs to 16 residues. The CDR3 loop is CASSPYIRDPPGEQFF. The CDR3 nucleotides are TGTGCCAGCAGCCCCTATATACGAGACCCACCAGGTGAGCAGTTCTTC.

V is TRBV11-2 and J is TRBJ2-5; tentatively, D is TRBD1 (6 bases). Between the trimmed V and J ends, which lost 3 bases and 3 bases, there was a span of 11 bases. The CDR3 covers 14 residues. Looked up from germline, CDR1 is SGHAT and CDR2 is FQNNGV. CDR3 nucleotides: TGTGCCAGCAGCTTTTACAGGGCCGAAGAGACCCAGTACTTC. Its protein product is CASSFYRAEETQYF.